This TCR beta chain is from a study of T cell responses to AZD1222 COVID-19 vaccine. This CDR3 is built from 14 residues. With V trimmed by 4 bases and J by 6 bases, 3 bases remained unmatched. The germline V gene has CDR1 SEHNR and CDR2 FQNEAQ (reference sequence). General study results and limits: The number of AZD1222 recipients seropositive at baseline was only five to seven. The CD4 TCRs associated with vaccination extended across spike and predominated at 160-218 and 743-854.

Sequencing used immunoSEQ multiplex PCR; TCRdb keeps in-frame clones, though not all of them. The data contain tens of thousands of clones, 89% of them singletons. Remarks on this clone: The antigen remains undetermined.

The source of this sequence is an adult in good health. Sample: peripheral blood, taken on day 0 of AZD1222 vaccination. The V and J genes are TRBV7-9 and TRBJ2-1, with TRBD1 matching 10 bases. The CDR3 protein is CASSSGTGVNEQFF. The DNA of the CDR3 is TGTGCCAGCAGCTCCGGGACAGGGGTCAATGAGCAGTTCTTC.